These 27 T cell receptor beta chains came from one sample sequenced in a study of siplizumab effects on memory and regulatory T cells. TCRdb's copy holds only in-frame clones and misses some; the assay was immunoSEQ multiplex PCR. In the table there are fewer than 45,000 clones, about 90% of which are singletons. The sample was naive CD4+ T cells sorted from blood. The receptors shown here come from a human donor in good health.

The chain is built from TRBV6-5 and TRBJ2-7, with D possibly being TRBD1 or TRBD2 (5 bases each). The CDR3 length is 13 residues. The V and J ends lost 6 bases and 5 bases respectively, with 14 bases between them. Germline V gene sequence: CDR1 MNHEY, CDR2 SVGAGI. The CDR3 DNA follows: TGTGCCAGCAGGGCCGGGACCTTTGACGAGCAGTACTTC. Its translation is CASRAGTFDEQYF.

The gene calls are TRBV6-5 and TRBJ2-1; 7 bases line up with TRBD1. Germline trimming cut 4 bases from V and 8 bases from J; bases unmatched to any gene: 8. CDR1 MNHEY and CDR2 SVGAGI come from the germline V gene. The CDR3 contains 14 residues. The CDR3: CASSSRDRAHEQFF. CDR3 coding DNA: TGTGCCAGCAGTTCCCGGGACAGAGCTCATGAGCAGTTCTTC.

The DNA of the CDR3 is TGTGCCAGCAGTGTAAGACAGGATTACACCGGGGAGCTGTTTTTT. It encodes CASSVRQDYTGELFF. The rearrangement uses TRBV6-1 and TRBJ2-2, with D possibly matching TRBD1 (6 bases). Trimming pared 4 bases from V and 3 bases from J, leaving 12 bases between. This CDR3 contains 15 residues. Germline V gene data show CDR1 as MNHNS and CDR2 as SASEGT.

The chain carries TRBV5-1 and TRBJ2-3; D remains ambiguous. Trimming took 2 bases from V and 0 from J, leaving 7 bases between them. Looked up from germline, CDR1 is SGHRS and CDR2 is YFSETQ. The CDR3 is 14 residues long. The CDR3 spells CASSLPSSTDTQYF. The CDR3 coding sequence is TGCGCCAGCAGCTTACCTTCTAGCACAGATACGCAGTATTTT.

V and J are TRBV2 and TRBJ2-7; TRBD2 might be the D (5 bases). The V end was cut by 5 bases, the J end by 0 bases, with 14 bases between. Germline CDR1 is SNHLY and CDR2 is FYNNEI. CDR3 size: 15 residues. Here the CDR3 reads CASSRGQPGSYEQYF. Written as DNA, the CDR3 is TGTGCCAGCAGTCGGGGTCAGCCGGGCTCCTACGAGCAGTACTTC. The complete variable domain, with remaining parts taken from reference TRBV2 and TRBJ2-7, reads EPEVTQTPSHQVTQMGQEVILRCVPISNHLYFYWYRQILGQKVEFLVSFYNNEISEKSEIFDDQFSVERPDGSNFTLKIRSTKLEDSAMYFCASSRGQPGSYEQYFGPGTRLTVT.

The chain uses TRBV18 and TRBJ2-7, with 12 bases matching TRBD2. Germline CDR1 reads KGHSH; CDR2 reads LQKENI. The V segment lost 3 bases and the J segment 5 bases; nucleotides outside the gene matches: 5. The CDR3 sequence is 15 residues long. CDR3 sequence: CASSPPGLAGHEQYF. The CDR3, as DNA: TGTGCCAGCTCACCTCCGGGACTAGCGGGCCACGAGCAGTACTTC.

For this clone: The junction differs from germline at one of its ends, possibly a read error. This rearrangement joins TRBV5-1 to TRBJ1-1; D call uncertain. This CDR3 has 13 amino acids. The germline V gene encodes CDR1 SGHRS and CDR2 YFSETQ. CDR3 coding DNA: TGCGCCAGCAGCTTGAACCCGAACACTGAAACTTTCTTT. Its protein product is CASSLNPNTETFF.

The V call is TRBV11-2, the J call TRBJ1-4, with 11 nucleotides matching TRBD1. The junction had 3 bases not matched to a gene; V was cut back by 5 bases and J by 1 base. The CDR3 loop spans 16 amino acids. Germline V lookup: CDR1 SGHAT, CDR2 FQNNGV. The CDR3 is CASSLGTGGTNEKLFF. The CDR3 DNA sequence: TGTGCCAGCAGCCTCGGGACAGGGGGAACTAATGAAAAACTGTTTTTT. Using reference TRBV11-2 and TRBJ1-4 for the parts outside the CDR3, the full variable domain is EAGVAQSPRYKIIEKRQSVAFWCNPISGHATLYWYQQILGQGPKLLIQFQNNGVVDDSQLPKDRFSAERLKGVDSTLKIQPAKLEDSAVYLCASSLGTGGTNEKLFFGSGTQLSVL.

This chain links TRBV5-4 with TRBJ1-2; a weak D match, TRBD1 (5 bases). The CDR3 sequence is 13 residues long. V lost 4 bases and J lost 6, with 13 bases in between. Germline V gene sequence: CDR1 SGHNT, CDR2 YYREEE (reference sequence). The CDR3 nucleotides read TGTGCCAGCAGCCGGGACCCATTGGATGGCTACACCTTC. It encodes CASSRDPLDGYTF.

The chain employs TRBV14 and TRBJ2-7; 8 bases fit TRBD1. The CDR3 is 16 amino acids. V dropped 3 bases and J dropped 4; count of bases not matched to a gene: 11. Germline V CDR1 and CDR2: SGHDN, FVKESK. This CDR3 reads CASSQATGTGVYEQYF. The DNA of the CDR3 is TGTGCCAGCAGCCAGGCCACCGGGACAGGTGTGTACGAGCAGTACTTC.

The chain has TRBV19 and TRBJ2-5; D gene unclear. Per germline, CDR1 LNHDA and CDR2 SQIVND (reference sequence). The CDR3 is made up of 15 amino acids. With 1 base removed from V and 5 bases from J, the gap between germline ends came to 14 bases. The CDR3 sequence is CASSIAAIHQETQYF. The DNA for the CDR3 is TGTGCCAGTAGTATAGCGGCTATTCATCAGGAGACCCAGTACTTC.

The CDR3 spells CASSPGQGLGANVLTF. In nucleotides, the CDR3 is TGTGCCAGCTCACCGGGACAGGGGTTAGGGGCCAACGTCCTGACTTTC. This chain uses TRBV18 with TRBJ2-6, with TRBD1 identical over 10 bases. CDR3 length: 16 residues. Germline trimming cut 3 bases from V and 4 bases from J; bases unmatched to any gene: 3. Germline V gene data show CDR1 as KGHSH and CDR2 as LQKENI.

This clone was seen once. This sequence joins TRBV5-1 and TRBJ2-3; D uncertain. V was cut by 7 bases and J by 1 base, with 1 base left in between. Germline values: CDR1 SGHRS, CDR2 YFSETQ. The CDR3 is made up of 10 amino acids. The CDR3 loop reads CASGTDTQYF. CDR3 bases: TGCGCCAGCGGCACAGATACGCAGTATTTT.

This chain uses TRBV10-3 with TRBJ2-5; D might be TRBD1 (6 bases). The CDR3 length is 14 residues. V was shortened by 8 bases and J by 5 bases, with 18 bases between the two germline ends. From germline, CDR1 is ENHRY and CDR2 SYGVKD. CDR3 sequence (DNA): TGTGCCATCCGAAGGACAGCTGCGGTTGAGACCCAGTACTTC. Translation: CAIRRTAAVETQYF.

The chain links TRBV4-1 to TRBJ1-2; D not certain. Germline CDR1 is MGHRA and CDR2 is YSYEKL. V lost 1 base and J 4 bases, leaving 10 bases between the germline ends. The CDR3 is 14 amino acids. The CDR3 reads CASSQVYGLYGYTF. The CDR3 DNA reads as TGCGCCAGCAGCCAAGTTTACGGTCTCTATGGCTACACCTTC.

The sample holds one count of this clone. This chain links TRBV7-9 with TRBJ1-2; no definite D call. The V gene's germline CDR1 is SEHNR and CDR2 FQNEAQ (reference sequence). V was clipped by 5 bases and J by 7 bases, with 11 bases between them. CDR3 length: 12 amino acids. The CDR3 spells CASSSAVIGYTF. DNA of the CDR3: TGTGCCAGCAGCAGTGCCGTGATTGGCTACACCTTC.

The gene calls are TRBV18 and TRBJ2-7; D is tentatively TRBD1 or TRBD2 (5 bases each). Looked up from germline, CDR1 is KGHSH and CDR2 is LQKENI. CDR3 length: 16 residues. Deletions cut 3 bases from V and 3 bases from J, with 18 bases between. CDR3 protein: CASSPLRDPQGYEQYF. CDR3 sequence (DNA): TGTGCCAGCTCACCTCTGAGGGACCCCCAGGGCTACGAGCAGTACTTC.

The V and J genes are TRBV6-1 and TRBJ2-7; TRBD1 matches at 7 bases. V lost 11 bases to trimming and J lost 0 bases; unmatched junction nucleotides: 13. CDR3 length: 15 residues. Per the germline V gene, CDR1 is MNHNS and CDR2 is SASEGT. The CDR3 loop is CAVHLGQSSSYEQYF. The CDR3 DNA is TGTGCCGTACACTTGGGACAGTCTAGCTCCTACGAGCAGTACTTC.

This chain uses TRBV6-5 with TRBJ1-1; the D gene is possibly TRBD1 (5 bases). Germline CDR1 MNHEY, CDR2 SVGAGI. CDR3 length: 16 amino acids. The V and J ends lost 0 bases and 1 base respectively, with 12 bases between them. CDR3 sequence: CASSYSGTNPNTEAFF. CDR3 nucleotides: TGTGCCAGCAGTTACTCTGGGACGAATCCGAACACTGAAGCTTTCTTT.

CDR3 loop: CAWSSHRGTADTQYF. CDR3 nucleotides: TGTGCCTGGAGTTCCCACAGGGGGACTGCAGATACGCAGTATTTT. This chain joins TRBV30 and TRBJ2-3; 8 bases line up with TRBD1. V shed 2 bases and J 4 bases; nucleotides not matched to a gene: 8. Germline CDR1 is GTSNPN and CDR2 is SVGIG (reference sequence). The CDR3 is 15 residues long.

The chain links TRBV5-1 to TRBJ2-7; 10 bases map to TRBD2. CDR3 length: 15 amino acids. CDR1 is SGHRS, CDR2 YFSETQ, per germline. V shed 3 bases, J shed 8 bases, and the junction held 11 bases outside the gene matches. The CDR3 reads CASSSQAGGRSKQYF. As DNA, the CDR3 is TGCGCCAGCAGCTCTCAAGCGGGAGGGAGGAGCAAGCAGTACTTC.

The DNA of the CDR3 is TGTGCCAGCTCAAGGGTATGGTCGGAGACCCAGTACTTC. As protein: CASSRVWSETQYF. This chain connects TRBV18 to TRBJ2-5; D not resolved. Germline V gene data show CDR1 as KGHSH and CDR2 as LQKENI. Trimming removed 5 bases at V and 5 bases at J, with 12 bases between. The CDR3 loop spans 13 amino acids.

The chain links TRBV13 to TRBJ2-3; 13 bases line up with TRBD2. CDR3 length equals 16 residues. The germline V gene encodes CDR1 PRHDT and CDR2 FYEKMQ (reference sequence). The J segment lost 3 bases and the V segment lost 5 bases, leaving 5 bases of the junction unmatched. This chain's CDR3 is CASSPSTSGRTDTQYF. In nucleotides, the CDR3 is TGTGCCAGCAGCCCATCGACTAGCGGGAGGACAGATACGCAGTATTTT. The variable domain in full, with the rest retrieved from reference TRBV13 and TRBJ2-3, is AAGVIQSPRHLIKEKRETATLKCYPIPRHDTVYWYQQGPGQDPQFLISFYEKMQSDKGSIPDRFSAQQFSDYHSELNMSSLELGDSALYFCASSPSTSGRTDTQYFGPGTRLTVL.

This chain uses TRBV5-1 with TRBJ2-1; 15 positions match TRBD2. J lost 16 bases, V lost 4 bases, and 9 bases had no gene match. This CDR3 spans 14 amino acids. From germline, CDR1 is SGHRS and CDR2 YFSETQ. The CDR3: CASSTGLAGGASFF. As DNA, the CDR3 is TGCGCCAGCAGCACCGGACTAGCGGGAGGGGCTTCATTCTTC.

This chain uses TRBV5-6 with TRBJ2-1; unclear D gene. V was clipped by 0 bases and J by 14 bases, with 18 bases between them. The CDR3 is 14 amino acids. Germline values: CDR1 SGHDT, CDR2 YYEEEE. The CDR3 reads CASSLVVPSGGEFF. In DNA, the CDR3 is TGTGCCAGCAGCTTGGTGGTCCCCTCGGGTGGAGAGTTCTTC.

The rearrangement joins TRBV11-1 to TRBJ2-7; TRBD1 matches 11 bases. The CDR3 has 13 amino acids. The V segment lost 4 bases and the J segment 5 bases; nucleotides outside the gene matches: 1. Germline CDR1 SGHAT, CDR2 FQDESV (reference sequence). The CDR3 loop is CASSWDRGDEQYF. As DNA, the CDR3 is TGTGCCAGCAGCTGGGACAGGGGGGACGAGCAGTACTTC.

The V call is TRBV5-8, the J call TRBJ2-6; D possibly uses TRBD1 or TRBD2 (6 bases each). Germline V gene data show CDR1 as SGHTS and CDR2 as YDEGEE. This CDR3 comprises 18 residues. V was shortened by 4 bases and J by 1 base, with 18 bases between the two germline ends. CDR3 amino acids: CASSVSKGGWSGANVLTF. For the CDR3, the DNA is TGTGCCAGCAGCGTTTCAAAGGGGGGATGGTCTGGGGCCAACGTCCTGACTTTC.